These T cell receptor beta chains were read from a single sample in a study of T-cell reconstitution after alpha-beta-depleted transplantation in children. MiXCR, applied by TCRdb to the PCR reads, yields one record per CDR3 protein. The sample includes roughly 590,000 distinct CDR3 sequences, around a sixth of them seen just once. The sample here was PBMCs from the stem cell graft donor, taken from the stem cell graft. The receptors originated from a human donor who donated a stem cell graft to a child with acute myeloid leukemia. CDR3s leave out the opening cysteine and the closing phenylalanine or tryptophan.

J gene | V gene | CDR3 protein
TRBJ2-3 | TRBV9 | ASSVIESLITDTQY
TRBJ2-5 | TRBV15 | ATSQDRATWGETQY
TRBJ1-2 | TRBV5-1 | ASSPTGTVLYGYT
TRBJ2-7 | TRBV12-3/TRBV12-4 | ASSPGPPYEQY
TRBJ2-1 | TRBV5-6 | ASSFGTLIYNEQF
TRBJ2-7 | TRBV12-3/TRBV12-4 | ASSFGTVSYEQY
TRBJ2-3 | TRBV24-1 | ATSEGEGGTDTQY
TRBJ1-1 | TRBV28 | ASRFRGTGAF
TRBJ2-6 | TRBV7-8 | ASSSRSDSGANVLT
TRBJ2-3 | TRBV25-1 | ATRAGSADTQY
TRBJ1-5 | TRBV5-5 | ASSLVWQRTILPQH
TRBJ2-4 | TRBV7-2 | ASSFGAGGGIQY
TRBJ2-5 | TRBV9 | ASSTRLAGDQETQY
TRBJ2-3 | TRBV5-1 | ASSPSTGTSGVHTDTQY
TRBJ2-1 | TRBV29-1 | SVEGGEQF
TRBJ2-3 | TRBV20-1 | SARGGGGTDTQY
TRBJ2-5 | TRBV11-2 | ASSSLLWDRGFTETQY
TRBJ1-3 | TRBV12-3/TRBV12-4 | ASSRLISGNTIY
TRBJ1-5 | TRBV6-1 | ASSGTPDQPQH
TRBJ2-5 | TRBV11-2 | ASSPPYAQETQY
TRBJ2-3 | TRBV10-3 | AIKEPNTDTQY
TRBJ1-1 | TRBV4-1 | ASSQDLSGPGQQAF
TRBJ2-1 | TRBV12-3/TRBV12-4 | ASSPRGGRNEQF
TRBJ1-2 | TRBV21-1 | ASSTGTPYGYT
TRBJ2-7 | TRBV30 | AWSGTYEQY
TRBJ2-1 | TRBV5-1 | ASSYGTVREQF
TRBJ2-1 | TRBV20-1 | SARLAGDTNEQF
TRBJ1-1 | TRBV4-3 | ASSQGQGRAEAF
TRBJ1-2 | TRBV7-9 | ASSLNEINYGYT
TRBJ1-1 | TRBV29-1 | SVTGQGTEAF
TRBJ2-7 | TRBV5-6 | ASSLDQGFGNEQY
TRBJ1-1 | TRBV10-2 | ASSVLDYTEAF